Here is one T cell receptor beta chain with its context. The antigen remains undetermined. CDR1 SEHNR and CDR2 FQNEAQ come from the germline V gene (reference sequence). V was trimmed by 1 base and J by 6 bases, leaving 10 bases between them. This CDR3 has 14 residues. This specimen comes from a study of shared clonotypes between healthy human individuals. Findings and caveats of the study: Of the naive CD4 clonotypes, about 5.4% were shared across several donors.

Deep-level settings were used for running the assay. Method: immunoSEQ multiplex PCR; TCRdb's copy keeps in-frame clones and lacks some. The data show over 100,000 clones, 68% seen once. The J gene is TRBJ2-1, the V gene TRBV7-9, with D possibly being TRBD1 (5 bases). The sequence derives from a woman in her thirties in good health. Sequenced: memory CD8+ T cells sorted from blood. Subset: CD45RO+ cells pooled with CCR7-negative TemRA cells. The DNA of the CDR3 is TGTGCCAGCAGCTTAGAGGGGCTTGGCAATGAGCAGTTCTTC. Amino acids: CASSLEGLGNEQFF.